This TCR beta chain was found in a study of shared clonotypes between healthy human individuals. Whole-study findings and limits: Generally, naive subsets came out with larger estimated richness than memory subsets.

Remarks on this clone: Its antigen remains unknown.

Each cell subset's genomic DNA was divided evenly among several immunoSEQ plates. Here immunoSEQ multiplex PCR was the method, and the copy in TCRdb shows in-frame clones only, minus some. Here the sample spans just over 2,000,000 clones, 90% to 95% being singletons. The V end lost 5 bases, the J end lost 9 bases, and 11 bases lay between the germline ends. CDR1 and CDR2 from the germline V gene are SGHAT and FQNNGV. This CDR3 is built from 11 residues. Material: naive CD4+ T cells sorted from blood. Stated subset: CD45RA+ positively selected. The chain uses TRBV11-2 and TRBJ2-7; D is undetermined. The TCR comes from a man younger than 35 in good health. The DNA of the CDR3 is TGTGCCAGCAGCCCTCAAGGCGGGCAGTACTTC. Its translation is CASSPQGGQYF.